Below are 15 T cell receptor beta chains sequenced from a single sample in a study of shared clonotypes between healthy human individuals. The table came from immunoSEQ multiplex PCR; TCRdb's copy has only in-frame clones and leaves some out. The table has 1,500,000 or so clones, 97% to 99% seen once. The specimen was naive CD4+ T cells sorted from blood. As for subset: CD45RA+ positively selected. Receptors originate from a man younger than 45 in good health.

The rearrangement links TRBV4-1 to TRBJ2-3, with TRBD2 matching 9 bases. The CDR3 totals 15 residues. V lost 4 bases to trimming and J lost 4 bases; unmatched junction nucleotides: 6. CDR1 is MGHRA and CDR2 is YSYEKL in the germline V gene. The CDR3, as DNA: TGCGCCAGCAGCCGTAGCGGGAGTGGATCAGATACGCAGTATTTT. Translating gives CASSRSGSGSDTQYF.

V and J are TRBV30 and TRBJ2-2; 7 nucleotides agree with TRBD2. From germline, CDR1 is GTSNPN and CDR2 SVGIG (reference sequence). After removal of 5 bases from V and 6 bases from J, the junction contained 6 bases not matched to a gene. CDR3 length equals 13 residues. In DNA, the CDR3 is TGTGCCTGGCACTCGGGGGGTTCCGGGGAGCTGTTTTTT. This sequence encodes CAWHSGGSGELFF. The whole variable domain, filled in from reference TRBV30 and TRBJ2-2, reads SQTIHQWPATLVQPVGSPLSLECTVEGTSNPNLYWYRQAAGRGLQLLFYSVGIGQISSEVPQNLSASRPQDRQFILSSKKLLLSDSGFYLCAWHSGGSGELFFGEGSRLTVL.

The V gene is TRBV10-3, the J gene TRBJ2-3; possibly TRBD1 or TRBD2 for D (5 bases each). Per the germline V gene, CDR1 is ENHRY and CDR2 is SYGVKD. The CDR3 has 17 amino acids. Deletions cut 0 bases from V and 3 bases from J, with 16 bases between. CDR3 sequence reads: CAISESTQGRRTDTQYF. In DNA, the CDR3 is TGTGCCATCAGTGAGTCGACCCAGGGCAGGAGGACAGATACGCAGTATTTT.

DNA for the CDR3: TGTGCCAGCAGCTTGGGCCAGGGTATCTACGAGCAGTACTTC. Residues: CASSLGQGIYEQYF. The rearrangement uses TRBV5-5 and TRBJ2-7, with D maybe TRBD1 (5 bases). This CDR3 contains 14 residues. V was pared by 0 bases and J by 3 bases, with 10 bases between. Looked up from germline, CDR1 is SGHKS and CDR2 is YYEKEE (reference sequence).

As for this clone: Other DNA sequences from this sample encode an identical CDR3 as well. The chain recombines TRBV7-3 with TRBJ2-2; 9 nucleotides line up with TRBD2. CDR1 and CDR2 from the germline V gene are SGHTA and FQGTGA. J gave up 1 base and V 6 bases, and 3 bases lay outside the gene matches. The CDR3 sequence is 15 residues long. CDR3 sequence reads: CASSSTSGNTGELFF. The CDR3 DNA reads as TGTGCCAGCAGTTCGACTAGCGGGAACACCGGGGAGCTGTTTTTT.

The chain combines TRBV18 with TRBJ2-7; 7 nucleotides align to TRBD1. The CDR3 sequence is 16 residues long. Germline loops: CDR1 KGHSH, CDR2 LQKENI. J lost 2 bases, V lost 3 bases, and 10 bases had no gene match. CDR3 region: CASSPFKGATAYEQYF. The CDR3 DNA sequence: TGTGCCAGCTCACCTTTCAAGGGGGCGACGGCCTACGAGCAGTACTTC.

The CDR3: CASSPISTGPDTQYF. The CDR3 coding sequence is TGTGCCAGCTCGCCCATTAGTACGGGACCAGATACGCAGTATTTT. The V and J genes are TRBV18 and TRBJ2-3; D assignment may be TRBD1 or TRBD2 (5 bases each). V was shortened by 6 bases and J by 4 bases, with 17 bases between the two germline ends. The CDR3 loop spans 15 amino acids. CDR1 KGHSH and CDR2 LQKENI come from the germline V gene.

This chain joins TRBV21-1 and TRBJ2-3; the D segment call TRBD1 is taken from the table without a DNA check. TRBV21-1 is a pseudogene locus. The CDR3 spans 14 residues. The CDR3 region is CASSCQGDTDTQYF. Written as DNA, the CDR3 is TGTGCCAGCAGCTGCCAGGGGGACACAGATACGCAGTATTTT.

This clone was seen just once. J is TRBJ2-7 and V is TRBV7-9, with 11 positions matching TRBD1. The CDR3 covers 19 residues. Germline CDR1 SEHNR, CDR2 FQNEAQ (reference sequence). V was clipped by 5 bases and J by 2 bases; unmatched bases: 17. CDR3 sequence (DNA): TGTGCCAGCAGCCCCTGGGACAGGGGGTCTTACTTACATCCCTACGAGCAGTACTTC. Translating it yields CASSPWDRGSYLHPYEQYF.

The chain joins TRBV20-1 to TRBJ2-7, with 7 bases matching TRBD2. The germline gives CDR1 DFQATT, CDR2 SNEGSKA (reference sequence). The CDR3 sequence is 11 residues long. The junction had 5 bases not matched to a gene; V was cut back by 3 bases and J by 9 bases. The chain's CDR3 is CSARTSPRQYF. In DNA form, the CDR3 reads TGCAGTGCTAGGACTAGCCCCCGGCAGTACTTC.

Points on this clone: Other DNA sequences in this sample translate to the same CDR3. The chain has TRBV18 and TRBJ2-7; D uncertain. V lost 1 base, J lost 3 bases, and 7 bases lay in between. The CDR3 contains 13 residues. Looked up from germline, CDR1 is KGHSH and CDR2 is LQKENI. This CDR3 is CASSPRQVYEQYF. The CDR3 DNA is TGTGCCAGCTCACCACGGCAGGTCTACGAGCAGTACTTC.

The gene calls are TRBV18 and TRBJ2-7; 8 bases fit TRBD2. The CDR3 is 16 residues long. After removal of 2 bases from V and 2 bases from J, the junction contained 8 bases not matched to a gene. The germline V gene has CDR1 KGHSH and CDR2 LQKENI. The CDR3 sequence is CASSPMVSGTTYEQYF. The CDR3 DNA is TGTGCCAGCTCACCAATGGTTAGCGGGACGACCTACGAGCAGTACTTC.

V and J are TRBV11-2 and TRBJ1-3; TRBD1 matches 7 bases. The CDR3 covers 17 residues. The germline gives CDR1 SGHAT, CDR2 FQNNGV. Trimming took 1 base from V and 2 from J; bases not matched to a gene: 8. CDR3 sequence: CASSLAPRRGPGNTIYF. In nucleotides, the CDR3 is TGTGCCAGCAGCTTAGCCCCGAGAAGGGGGCCTGGAAACACCATATATTTT.

V gene TRBV11-2 combines with J gene TRBJ1-4; no clear D. With 5 bases removed from V and 8 bases from J, the gap between germline ends came to 18 bases. The length of the CDR3 is 15 residues. Germline loops: CDR1 SGHAT, CDR2 FQNNGV. The CDR3 DNA is TGTGCCAGCAGCAGCAGACTAGCGGGAGGAGAAAAACTGTTTTTT. Protein sequence: CASSSRLAGGEKLFF.

The chain joins TRBV30 to TRBJ2-7; D not resolved. The CDR3 contains 12 residues. The ends were cut back, 3 bases at V and 5 bases at J, with 11 bases in the middle. Germline values: CDR1 GTSNPN, CDR2 SVGIG (reference sequence). This chain's CDR3 is CAWSDGRDEQYF. The CDR3, as DNA: TGTGCCTGGAGCGACGGCCGGGACGAGCAGTACTTC.